The 14 T cell receptor beta chains presented below share a single source sample, sequenced in a study of T cell repertoires in cytomegalovirus infection. These receptors are not linked to any known antigen. TCRdb called the reads again in MiXCR, with one record for every CDR3 protein. The sample holds some 50,000 distinct CDR3 sequences, about 21% seen once. This sample comprised CD8+ T cells from cultured PBMCs, obtained from culture after CMV antigen stimulation. These receptors all stem from a human donor in good health (CMV status not recorded). Some clones in this sample may be carry-over from other donors' samples.

The chain carries TRBV7-9 and TRBJ2-2; 7 nucleotides align to TRBD1. J was trimmed by 0 bases and V by 3 bases; bases with no gene match: 7. This CDR3 has 17 amino acids. Germline CDR1 is SEHNR and CDR2 is FQNEAQ (reference sequence). The CDR3 DNA reads TGTGCCAGCAGCTTTGTACAGGGGTTCACGAACACCGGGGAGCTGTTTTTT. Translating it yields CASSFVQGFTNTGELFF.

This chain joins TRBV7-2 and TRBJ2-3; the D is unclear. CDR1 SGHTA and CDR2 FQGNSA come from the germline V gene. V lost 6 bases and J lost 1, with 8 bases in between. CDR3 length: 13 residues. DNA for the CDR3: TGTGCCAGCAGTGGGTACGGCACAGATACGCAGTATTTT. Amino acids: CASSGYGTDTQYF.

The chain employs TRBV9 and TRBJ2-1, with 8 bases matching TRBD2. The V gene's germline CDR1 is SGDLS and CDR2 YYNGEE. The CDR3 contains 15 residues. The junction had 6 bases not matched to a gene; V was cut back by 0 bases and J by 7 bases. In DNA, the CDR3 is TGTGCCAGCAGCGTAGTGGCGGGAGGTATTAATGAGCAGTTCTTC. Amino acid sequence: CASSVVAGGINEQFF.

This chain links TRBV9 with TRBJ2-5, with no clear D. Germline V gene lookup returns CDR1 SGDLS and CDR2 YYNGEE. The V end was cut by 3 bases, the J end by 5 bases, with 17 bases between. The CDR3 extends over 15 amino acids. The CDR3 DNA sequence: TGTGCCAGCAGCGACGGTGACCAGACGGGCGAGACCCAGTACTTC. It codes for CASSDGDQTGETQYF.

This clonotype was counted a few times. The genes are TRBV7-6 and TRBJ1-5; 9 bases agree with TRBD1. The length of the CDR3 is 15 residues. With V trimmed by 3 bases and J by 5 bases, 5 bases remained unmatched. Per the germline V gene, CDR1 is SGHVS and CDR2 is FNYEAQ. The CDR3 loop reads CASSLGTGSDQPQHF. The CDR3 DNA follows: TGTGCCAGCAGCTTGGGGACAGGGTCGGATCAGCCCCAGCATTTT.

The rearrangement links TRBV7-2 to TRBJ1-5; D is uncertain. Germline CDR1 SGHTA, CDR2 FQGNSA. Trimming pared 2 bases from V and 0 bases from J, leaving 5 bases between. This CDR3 is built from 14 residues. CDR3 DNA sequence: TGTGCCAGCAGCTTAAGGGCTAGCAATCAGCCCCAGCATTTT. Translated: CASSLRASNQPQHF.

This clonotype was detected only once. The chain links TRBV7-9 to TRBJ2-7; 7 bases line up with TRBD1. V trimming: 0 bases; J trimming: 0 bases; junction bases outside the gene matches: 11. The CDR3 spans 18 residues. Germline V gene data show CDR1 as SEHNR and CDR2 as FQNEAQ (reference sequence). The CDR3 reads CASSLAAGGHSSSYEQYF. In DNA form, the CDR3 reads TGTGCCAGCAGCTTAGCGGCAGGGGGACATTCCAGCTCCTACGAGCAGTACTTC.

The gene calls are TRBV7-9 and TRBJ1-1; a weak D match, TRBD1 (5 bases). Trimming took off 5 bases at V and 4 bases at J, with 11 bases between the two ends. Germline-derived CDR1 and CDR2 are SEHNR and FQNEAQ (reference sequence). This CDR3 spans 13 amino acids. CDR3 loop: CASSTGHSTEAFF. The CDR3 DNA sequence: TGTGCCAGCAGCACCGGACATAGCACTGAAGCTTTCTTT.

The chain couples TRBV6-6 to TRBJ2-7, with D perhaps TRBD1 (6 bases). The CDR3 consists of 11 residues. In germline, CDR1 is MNHNY, CDR2 SVGAGI (reference sequence). V lost 7 bases, J lost 6 bases, and 10 bases lay in between. The CDR3 is CASTSGAEQYF. The CDR3 nucleotides read TGTGCCAGCACCTCAGGGGCCGAGCAGTACTTC.

This chain joins TRBV7-2 and TRBJ2-1; D possibly uses TRBD1 or TRBD2 (5 bases each). With 5 bases removed from V and 8 bases from J, the gap between germline ends came to 13 bases. CDR1 is SGHTA and CDR2 is FQGNSA in the germline V gene. The CDR3 extends over 13 amino acids. This chain's CDR3 is CASSPGRVHEQFF. CDR3 coding DNA: TGTGCCAGCAGCCCGGGACGAGTCCATGAGCAGTTCTTC.

This clonotype came up a few times. The V gene is TRBV27, the J gene TRBJ2-6; 13 bases fit TRBD2. Germline loops: CDR1 MNHEY, CDR2 SMNVEV (reference sequence). The CDR3 covers 22 residues. The V gene end was trimmed by 3 bases and the J gene end by 3 bases; junction bases not matched to a gene: 17. The CDR3 sequence: CASSFLVTSRTSGSVGANVLTF. The DNA of the CDR3 is TGTGCCAGCAGTTTCCTCGTAACCTCACGGACTAGCGGGAGTGTTGGGGCCAACGTCCTGACTTTC.

This chain links TRBV6-2 or TRBV6-3 with TRBJ2-7; D possibly uses TRBD1 or TRBD2 (5 bases each). V lost 1 base to trimming and J lost 7 bases, with 14 bases between them. The V gene's germline CDR1 is MNHEY and CDR2 SVGEGT. This CDR3 comprises 14 residues. The CDR3 loop reads CASSYYRGRTEQYF. The CDR3 bases are TGTGCCAGCAGTTACTATCGGGGACGGACAGAGCAGTACTTC.

The J gene is TRBJ2-3, the V gene TRBV19; the match to TRBD2 covers 10 bases. Looked up from germline, CDR1 is LNHDA and CDR2 is SQIVND (reference sequence). The CDR3 covers 18 residues. V shed 3 bases and J 3 bases; nucleotides not matched to a gene: 12. In DNA, the CDR3 is TGTGCCAGTAGTATTCGGCTAGCGGGAGTCAAAGGTACAGATACGCAGTATTTT. Protein sequence: CASSIRLAGVKGTDTQYF.

The chain combines TRBV7-6 with TRBJ2-7, with 9 bases identical to TRBD2. The CDR3 sequence is 16 residues long. From germline, CDR1 is SGHVS and CDR2 FNYEAQ. The ends lost 2 bases at V and 2 bases at J; junction bases unmatched: 7. The CDR3 here is CASSLSGTSIPYEQYF. CDR3 coding DNA: TGTGCCAGCAGCTTAAGCGGGACTAGCATCCCCTACGAGCAGTACTTC.